Shown below are 14 T cell receptor beta chains from a single sample sequenced in a study of blood T cell repertoires in COVID-19. Only in-frame clones appear in the TCRdb table, and some are missing; sequencing was by immunoSEQ multiplex PCR. Of 70,000 to 85,000 clones detected, approximately 90% appear once; the ten largest clones hold 3%. The specimen was peripheral blood. The receptors come from a woman aged 50 to 65 with active or convalescent COVID-19.

This sequence joins TRBV4-3 and TRBJ2-2, with 7 bases fitting TRBD2. CDR1 and CDR2 from the germline V gene are LGHNA and YSLEER. The V segment lost 0 bases and the J segment 4 bases; nucleotides outside the gene matches: 5. The CDR3 is 16 amino acids. CDR3 loop: CASSQDRGGSTGELFF. The CDR3 DNA follows: TGCGCCAGCAGCCAAGATCGGGGAGGGAGCACCGGGGAGCTGTTTTTT.

This chain uses TRBV6-5 with TRBJ2-7, with 9 positions matching TRBD2. CDR1 is MNHEY and CDR2 is SVGAGI in the germline V gene. This CDR3 region has 15 residues. J lost 3 bases, V lost 4 bases, and 7 bases had no gene match. CDR3 coding DNA: TGTGCCAGCAGTTCTCGGGGTAGCGGGAGCTACGAGCAGTACTTC. Amino acid sequence: CASSSRGSGSYEQYF.

The V and J genes are TRBV18 and TRBJ2-2; no firm D call. Germline assignment: CDR1 KGHSH and CDR2 LQKENI. The CDR3 runs to 15 residues. Trimming stripped 0 bases from V and 0 bases from J, with 5 bases between. The CDR3 reads CASSPPAPNTGELFF. The CDR3 DNA is TGTGCCAGCTCACCACCGGCACCGAACACCGGGGAGCTGTTTTTT. Together with reference TRBV18 and TRBJ2-2, the CDR3 gives the full variable domain: NAGVMQNPRHLVRRRGQEARLRCSPMKGHSHVYWYRQLPEEGLKFMVYLQKENIIDESGMPKERFSAEFPKEGPSILRIQQVVRGDSAAYFCASSPPAPNTGELFFGEGSRLTVL.

This clone was seen a single time. V usage is TRBV6-6 and J usage is TRBJ1-1; TRBD1 is a possible D gene (5 bases). There are 14 residues in the CDR3. CDR1 and CDR2 from the germline V gene are MNHNY and SVGAGI (reference sequence). Trimming shortened V by 7 bases and J by 3 bases, and 15 bases separated the two germline ends. The CDR3 is CASTPAGGDTEAFF. CDR3 DNA sequence: TGTGCCAGCACCCCGGCGGGGGGTGACACTGAAGCTTTCTTT.

This clone was seen a few times. The chain carries TRBV3-1 (or the pseudogene TRBV3-2) and TRBJ2-1, with D possibly TRBD1 on 6 matching bases. V dropped 4 bases and J dropped 5 bases, with 27 bases sitting between them. In germline, CDR1 is LGHDT, CDR2 YNNKEL (reference sequence). The CDR3 extends over 19 amino acids. The CDR3 DNA is TGTGCCAGCAGCCCCCTGGTGGGAGTCCAGGGGACCATCGACAATGAGCAGTTCTTC. Translating gives CASSPLVGVQGTIDNEQFF.

The chain uses TRBV4-1 and TRBJ1-4; 11 bases are shared with TRBD1. The V and J ends lost 2 bases and 6 bases, in that order; junction bases with no gene match: 2. Germline CDR1 is MGHRA and CDR2 is YSYEKL. The CDR3 loop spans 15 amino acids. Here the CDR3 DNA reads TGCGCCAGCAGCCAAAGGACAGGGGGCGATGAAAAACTGTTTTTT. Protein product: CASSQRTGGDEKLFF.

V gene TRBV19 combines with J gene TRBJ1-2; 9 nucleotides match TRBD1. Germline V gene lookup returns CDR1 LNHDA and CDR2 SQIVND (reference sequence). The CDR3 length is 15 residues. The ends lost 3 bases at V and 3 bases at J; junction bases unmatched: 5. In DNA form, the CDR3 reads TGTGCCAGTAGTATGGAAACAGGGGGCCACTATGGCTACACCTTC. As protein: CASSMETGGHYGYTF.

The chain is built from TRBV14 and TRBJ2-1; 9 bases map to TRBD1. V gave up 8 bases and J gave up 6 bases; unmatched junction bases: 8. Germline V lookup: CDR1 SGHDN, CDR2 FVKESK. There are 14 residues in the CDR3. The CDR3 loop is CASSRTGEGNEQFF. CDR3 coding DNA: TGTGCCAGCTCCCGGACAGGGGAAGGCAATGAGCAGTTCTTC. Full variable domain (outside the CDR3, taken from reference TRBV14 and TRBJ2-1): EAGVTQFPSHSVIEKGQTVTLRCDPISGHDNLYWYRRVMGKEIKFLLHFVKESKQDESGMPNNRFLAERTGGTYSTLKVQPAELEDSGVYFCASSRTGEGNEQFFGPGTRLTVL.

Only a few counts were recorded for this clone. The V gene is TRBV10-1, the J gene TRBJ2-7; 9 bases are shared with TRBD1. CDR1 and CDR2 (germline): WNHNN, SYGVQD (reference sequence). Trimming took 3 bases from V and 6 from J; bases not matched to a gene: 9. The CDR3 totals 15 residues. The CDR3: CASSDPRTGVGEQYF. The CDR3 region has the DNA TGCGCCAGCAGTGACCCCAGGACAGGGGTTGGCGAGCAGTACTTC.

The J gene is TRBJ1-1, the V gene TRBV6-6; D perhaps matches TRBD1 (5 bases). This CDR3 has 13 amino acids. The germline V gene encodes CDR1 MNHNY and CDR2 SVGAGI (reference sequence). Deletions cut 8 bases from V and 0 bases from J, with 10 bases between. The CDR3 here is CASGGAMNTEAFF. The CDR3 DNA reads as TGTGCCAGCGGAGGGGCTATGAACACTGAAGCTTTCTTT.

The chain uses TRBV5-4 and TRBJ2-1; 7 nucleotides match TRBD1. The CDR3 sequence is 15 residues long. Germline trimming cut 0 bases from V and 1 base from J; bases unmatched to any gene: 1. Per germline, CDR1 SGHNT and CDR2 YYREEE (reference sequence). The CDR3 region has the DNA TGTGCCAGCAGCTTGGACAGGGGATCCTACAATGAGCAGTTCTTC. It encodes CASSLDRGSYNEQFF.

The chain is built from TRBV5-6 and TRBJ2-2, with TRBD2 identical over 10 bases. The V gene's germline CDR1 is SGHDT and CDR2 YYEEEE. CDR3 size: 15 residues. J lost 4 bases, V lost 3 bases, and 3 bases had no gene match. The DNA of the CDR3 is TGTGCCAGCAGCTCTTCTAGCGGGGGCACCGGGGAGCTGTTTTTT. Translation: CASSSSSGGTGELFF.

The chain recombines TRBV4-3 with TRBJ1-2, with 8 bases fitting TRBD1. The CDR3 sequence is 17 residues long. Unmatched junction bases numbered 6, after V lost 0 bases and J lost 0 bases. CDR1 LGHNA and CDR2 YSLEER come from the germline V gene. CDR3 in DNA: TGCGCCAGCAGCCAAGATTTGGGGACAGGATCTAACTATGGCTACACCTTC. It encodes CASSQDLGTGSNYGYTF.

The rearrangement uses TRBV30 and TRBJ1-2, with D tentatively TRBD1 (5 bases). This CDR3 contains 14 residues. V was cut by 3 bases and J by 2 bases, with 13 bases left in between. CDR1 GTSNPN and CDR2 SVGIG come from the germline V gene (reference sequence). CDR3 sequence (DNA): TGTGCCTGGAGCTGGGGAGGGGCCAACTATGGCTACACCTTC. As protein: CAWSWGGANYGYTF.